Presented here are 3 T cell receptor beta chains from one specimen sequenced in a study of shared clonotypes between healthy human individuals. Sequencing used immunoSEQ multiplex PCR; TCRdb keeps in-frame clones, though not all of them. The sample consists of more than 900,000 clones, about 84% of them appearing once. What was sequenced was memory CD4+ T cells from PBMCs. This sample's subset: CD45RA-negative fraction. The receptors shown here come from a man aged 18 to 30 in good health. Some clones in this sample may be carry-over from other donors' samples.

Details on this clone: Distinct nucleotide sequences in the sample also encode this CDR3. The gene calls are TRBV5-1 and TRBJ1-2; D is uncertain. This CDR3 is built from 13 residues. Germline CDR1 is SGHRS and CDR2 is YFSETQ. The V end was cut by 0 bases, the J end by 3 bases, with 6 bases between. CDR3 coding DNA: TGCGCCAGCAGCTTGGTTAGGGACTATGGCTACACCTTC. Its protein is CASSLVRDYGYTF. Looking up the rest from reference TRBV5-1 and TRBJ1-2 gives the full variable domain: KAGVTQTPRYLIKTRGQQVTLSCSPISGHRSVSWYQQTPGQGLQFLFEYFSETQRNKGNFPGRFSGRQFSNSRSEMNVSTLELGDSALYLCASSLVRDYGYTFGSGTRLTVV.

The chain links TRBV11-2 to TRBJ2-1; D gene ambiguous. Germline lookup yields CDR1 SGHAT and CDR2 FQNNGV. The CDR3 has 14 amino acids. V was clipped by 3 bases and J by 0 bases, with 6 bases between them. The CDR3 region has the DNA TGTGCCAGCAGCTTTCTGAGCTCCTACAATGAGCAGTTCTTC. It is translated as CASSFLSSYNEQFF.

V and J are TRBV28 and TRBJ1-2; TRBD1 matches at 8 bases. The V gene end was trimmed by 5 bases and the J gene end by 4 bases; junction bases not matched to a gene: 9. Germline CDR1 MDHEN, CDR2 SYDVKM. This CDR3 has 15 residues. The CDR3 spells CASSAFGQGVYGYTF. CDR3 nucleotides: TGTGCCAGCAGTGCCTTTGGACAGGGAGTCTATGGCTACACCTTC.